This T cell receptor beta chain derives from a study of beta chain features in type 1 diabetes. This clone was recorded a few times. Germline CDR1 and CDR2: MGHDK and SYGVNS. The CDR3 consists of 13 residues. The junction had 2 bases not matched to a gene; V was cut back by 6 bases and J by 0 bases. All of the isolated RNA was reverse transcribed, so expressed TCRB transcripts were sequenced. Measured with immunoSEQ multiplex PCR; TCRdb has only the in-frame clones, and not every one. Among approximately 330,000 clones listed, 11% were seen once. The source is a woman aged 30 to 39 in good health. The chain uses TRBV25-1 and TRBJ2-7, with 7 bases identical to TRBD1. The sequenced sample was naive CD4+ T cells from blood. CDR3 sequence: CASSRDSSYEQYF. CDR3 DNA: TGTGCCAGCAGCCGGGACAGCTCCTACGAGCAGTACTTC.